The next 6 T cell receptor beta chains were all read from a single sample in a study of CXCR3-negative and CXCR3-positive naive CD8 T cells. The authors made the TRB cDNA libraries by 5' RACE using UMI labels. Each CDR3 protein gets one entry in TCRdb, which reprocessed the 5' RACE reads and gives no DNA. The listing records approximately 38,000 distinct CDR3 sequences. Sequenced sample: memory CD8+ T cells from blood. These receptors all stem from a human donor in good health. Some clones in this sample may be carry-over from other donors' samples.

J is TRBJ1-6 and V is TRBV6-2 or TRBV6-3; no DNA is available, so the TRBD1 call from TCRdb remains unchecked. Per the germline V gene, CDR1 is MNHEY and CDR2 is SVGEGT. The length of the CDR3 is 14 residues. CDR3: CASRDGTDSFPLHF.

V usage is TRBV6-2 or TRBV6-3 and J usage is TRBJ1-1; TCRdb picks TRBD1, but there is no DNA to check that call. The CDR3 consists of 16 residues. CDR1 is MNHEY and CDR2 is SVGEGT in the germline V gene. The CDR3 protein is CASSPGQGRSVTEAFF.

The rearrangement uses TRBV6-5 and TRBJ1-5; TCRdb picks TRBD1, but there is no DNA to check that call. Germline assignment: CDR1 MNHEY and CDR2 SVGAGI. This CDR3 is 14 amino acids long. The CDR3 is CASSARTGNQPQHF.

The chain is built from TRBV19 and TRBJ2-7; TCRdb's D call of TRBD1 is untestable without DNA. Germline lookup yields CDR1 LNHDA and CDR2 SQIVND (reference sequence). The CDR3 is 13 amino acids. This CDR3 reads CASSSLQGNEQYF. Combining the CDR3 with reference TRBV19 and TRBJ2-7 gives the whole variable domain DGGITQSPKYLFRKEGQNVTLSCEQNLNHDAMYWYRQDPGQGLRLIYYSQIVNDFQKGDIAEGYSVSREKKESFPLTVTSAQKNPTAFYLCASSSLQGNEQYFGPGTRLTVT.

The chain carries TRBV18 and TRBJ2-7. CDR1 and CDR2 (germline): KGHSH, LQKENI. The CDR3 is made up of 13 amino acids. CDR3 loop: CASSPPDSYEQYF. Supplemented by reference TRBV18 and TRBJ2-7, the full variable domain reads NAGVMQNPRHLVRRRGQEARLRCSPMKGHSHVYWYRQLPEEGLKFMVYLQKENIIDESGMPKERFSAEFPKEGPSILRIQQVVRGDSAAYFCASSPPDSYEQYFGPGTRLTVT.

The rearrangement joins TRBV7-9 to TRBJ2-1. CDR1 and CDR2 (germline): SEHNR, FQNEAQ (reference sequence). The CDR3 has 15 residues. Here the CDR3 reads CASSLAPVYYNEQFF.